These T cell receptor beta chains were read from a single sample in a study of cytomegalovirus exposure and HLA in healthy donors. Repertoires were generated with immunoSEQ multiplex PCR, while TCRdb's copy carries only in-frame clones and drops some. The profile shows approximately 170,000 clones, roughly 85% of them singletons. The sample comprised PBMCs. The receptor source for this set is a boy between 2 and 15 years old in good health and CMV-seronegative. Both conserved end residues are part of each CDR3. D genes are given only for firm matches. Expanded clones get a size class; other rows say once, few or many, or leave the size out.

cdr3_nt	cdr3_aa	j_call	clone_size	v_call	d_call
TGTGCCAGCAGCTTCCCGGGACAGAACACCGGGGAGCTGTTTTTT	CASSFPGQNTGELFF	TRBJ2-2	-	TRBV7-9	-
TGTTCCAGCGGATCGACAGCTAACTATGGCTACACCTTC	CSSGSTANYGYTF	TRBJ1-2	once	TRBV7-9	-
TGCGCCAGCAGCTTACCGCAGGGGGCCTCACCCCTCCACTTT	CASSLPQGASPLHF	TRBJ1-6	-	TRBV5-1	TRBD1
TGTTCCAGCAGCTTAGCCAGCCAAGAGACCCAGTACTTC	CSSSLASQETQYF	TRBJ2-5	-	TRBV7-9	-
TGTGCCAGCAGCCCAAGCCGGGGGTCTGGGGATGAGCAGTTCTTC	CASSPSRGSGDEQFF	TRBJ2-1	-	TRBV7-2	-
TGTGCCAGCAGTTGGGACAGAGCCGACTACAACACCGGGGAGCTGTTTTTT	CASSWDRADYNTGELFF	TRBJ2-2	-	TRBV7-2	TRBD1
TGTGCCAGCAGTTACGGGCAGTCGCTGTTTTTT	CASSYGQSLFF	TRBJ2-2	-	TRBV6-5	-
TGTGCCAGCAGTGAAGAAGGGGACAGCTGGGTAATGTTTGGCTACACCTTC	CASSEEGDSWVMFGYTF	TRBJ1-2	-	TRBV2	TRBD1
TGTGCCAGCAGTGACTCGCTAGCGGGGGGGTACTCTGGGGCCAACGTCCTGACTTTC	CASSDSLAGGYSGANVLTF	TRBJ2-6	once	TRBV6-4	TRBD2
TGTGCCCTTGAAACGACAGGGCCATTTACTGAAGCTTTCTTT	CALETTGPFTEAFF	TRBJ1-1	-	TRBV30	TRBD1
TGCAGCGTTCAGATGAATACAGGGGAGATTGAAGCTTTCTTT	CSVQMNTGEIEAFF	TRBJ1-1	-	TRBV29-1	TRBD1
TGTGCCACCAGCAAACAGGGGGGTCTTTCTGAGCAGTTCTTC	CATSKQGGLSEQFF	TRBJ2-1	-	TRBV15	TRBD1
TGTGCCAGCAGCTTAAACGGGGGGTTGAACACTGAAGCTTTCTTT	CASSLNGGLNTEAFF	TRBJ1-1	-	TRBV7-9	-
TGTGCCAGTAGTATGGGAGGGTTTAATGAAAAACTGTTTTTT	CASSMGGFNEKLFF	TRBJ1-4	-	TRBV19	-
TGTGCCAGTAGTCCCCATATTGGGACAGGGGGCACCGGGGAGCTGTTTTTT	CASSPHIGTGGTGELFF	TRBJ2-2	-	TRBV19	TRBD1
TGTGCCAGCAGCGGAGACAGGGGGCCCATGAACACTGAAGCTTTCTTT	CASSGDRGPMNTEAFF	TRBJ1-1	-	TRBV7-8	TRBD1
TGTGCCAGCAGTCGGGGTTATGGCTACACCTTC	CASSRGYGYTF	TRBJ1-2	-	TRBV6-1	-
TGTGCCAGCAGTCTCCCACCCCCCGACAGGGTTCGCAATCAGCCCCAGCATTTT	CASSLPPPDRVRNQPQHF	TRBJ1-5	-	TRBV28	TRBD1
TGTGCCAGCAGTAAGGACAGGGGATATTATAGCAATCAGCCCCAGCATTTT	CASSKDRGYYSNQPQHF	TRBJ1-5	-	TRBV2	TRBD1
TGTGCCAGCAGCGGAGGGGGCAAGGTAGCTGAAGCTTTCTTT	CASSGGGKVAEAFF	TRBJ1-1	-	TRBV4-2	TRBD1
TGTGCCAGCAGCCAAGGACAGGGGGAGTTCTTC	CASSQGQGEFF	TRBJ2-1	-	TRBV7-9	TRBD1
TGTGCCAGCAGAGAGGCAGGGGCTGGAAACACCATATATTTT	CASREAGAGNTIYF	TRBJ1-3	-	TRBV7-9	-
TGTGCCTGGAGTGTAGTTGGCAGGGGGAACTATGGCTACACCTTC	CAWSVVGRGNYGYTF	TRBJ1-2	-	TRBV30	TRBD1
TGTTCCAGCAGCTGGGTAGGGGTAGAAGCTTTCTTT	CSSSWVGVEAFF	TRBJ1-1	-	TRBV7-9	-
TGTGCCAGCAGTTCTGAGGGACAGGGAGGACGATATGGCTACACCTTC	CASSSEGQGGRYGYTF	TRBJ1-2	-	TRBV6-5	TRBD1
TGTGCCAGCAGTTCCGGGGGGAGCTATGGCTACACCTTC	CASSSGGSYGYTF	TRBJ1-2	-	TRBV27	-
TGCGCCAGCAGCCCAAGAGTGCTAGCGGGACCCGCCTACGAGCAGTACTTC	CASSPRVLAGPAYEQYF	TRBJ2-7	-	TRBV4-1	TRBD2
TGTGCCAGCAGTTTAAACAGGGGGCTTGAGCAGTTCTTC	CASSLNRGLEQFF	TRBJ2-1	-	TRBV27	TRBD1
TGTGCCAGCAGCCTAGGCGACAGGGGTTCACCCCTCCACTTT	CASSLGDRGSPLHF	TRBJ1-6	few	TRBV7-2	TRBD1
TGTGCCAGCAGCTTGGAGTCCCTACAGGGGGCGATTACAGATACGCAGTATTTT	CASSLESLQGAITDTQYF	TRBJ2-3	few	TRBV5-8	TRBD1
TGTGCCAGCAGTTTTCAAAGAGGGGGCGGTATGTTTGGCTACACCTTC	CASSFQRGGGMFGYTF	TRBJ1-2	-	TRBV27	TRBD1
TGCGCCAGCAGCGAATCAGGGGTACGGTCTGGAAACACCATATATTTT	CASSESGVRSGNTIYF	TRBJ1-3	-	TRBV5-1	-
TGTGCCAGCAGCCGAGGGATTAGCAATCAGCCCCAGCATTTT	CASSRGISNQPQHF	TRBJ1-5	-	TRBV11-2	-
TGTGCCAGCAGTCCGAGGGATCTGGGATACAATGAGCAGTTCTTC	CASSPRDLGYNEQFF	TRBJ2-1	-	TRBV13	-
TGTGCCAGCAGCTCCGTTGGGACAGGTCAGGAAAAACTGTTTTTT	CASSSVGTGQEKLFF	TRBJ1-4	few	TRBV2	TRBD1
TGTGCCTGGACCTCTAGCGGGGGAGGAGAGACCCAGTACTTC	CAWTSSGGGETQYF	TRBJ2-5	-	TRBV30	TRBD2
TGTGCCAGCAGCTCCACGGACTCCCGCGATGGCTACACCTTC	CASSSTDSRDGYTF	TRBJ1-2	-	TRBV13	-
TGTGCCAGCAGTTCAGACCCCGGGACTTTTCCCTTCACAGATACGCAGTATTTT	CASSSDPGTFPFTDTQYF	TRBJ2-3	-	TRBV28	-
TGTGCCACCAGCAGAGATATAGGACAGGGGGCCAAAGAGACCCAGTACTTC	CATSRDIGQGAKETQYF	TRBJ2-5	-	TRBV15	TRBD1
TGTGCCATCACAACGCAACCACTAGCGGGAGGGCCCTATAGAGAGGTAACCTACGAGCAGTACTTC	CAITTQPLAGGPYREVTYEQYF	TRBJ2-7	once	TRBV10-3	TRBD2
TGTGCCAGCAGCACGGGGGGCCTCAAGAGCACTGAAGCTTTCTTT	CASSTGGLKSTEAFF	TRBJ1-1	-	TRBV11-2	-
TGTGCCAGTAGTAGGACAGGGGGTCAGCCCCAGCATTTT	CASSRTGGQPQHF	TRBJ1-5	-	TRBV19	TRBD1
TGTGCCAGCAGCTTAGACCAATTAGCGGGGGGGCCTTACAATGAGCAGTTCTTC	CASSLDQLAGGPYNEQFF	TRBJ2-1	-	TRBV11-2	TRBD2
TGTTCCAGCAGCGGCGGGGAGCCTGAAGCTTTCTTT	CSSSGGEPEAFF	TRBJ1-1	-	TRBV7-9	-